This record concerns one T cell receptor beta chain sequence. Its specificity is unknown. This specimen includes other DNA sequences encoding the same CDR3. This sample is part of a study of Ad26.COV2.S vaccination and SARS-CoV-2 variants. Study in general: Donor was assigned to the Ad26.COV2.S arm of trial COV1001.

Study conclusions and caveats: After vaccination, reports described spike-specific CD8+ and CD4+ T cell responses as showing substantial breadth. Measurement of non-spike TCR breadth gave similar results in vaccine and placebo recipients.

Produced via immunoSEQ multiplex PCR; TCRdb's table is partial and in-frame only. The data hold about 480,000 clones, with around nine tenths observed a single time. The V gene lost 1 base and the J gene lost 4 bases, with 8 bases spanning the gap. CDR1 and CDR2 (germline): LNHDA, SQIVND (reference sequence). The CDR3 has 14 amino acids. Sample treatment: about 20 received Ad26.COV2.S at low or high dose, single or two shots; several received placebo; per-sample allocation not given. After the first vaccine or placebo injection, samples were drawn on day 63. Its platform was an Ad26 vector, and its expressed antigen was Wuhan-strain SARS-CoV-2 spike.

The material sequenced was peripheral blood, taken in a trial of Ad26.COV2.S vaccine versus placebo. The V call is TRBV19, the J call TRBJ1-5; D uncertain. The TCR was taken from a person aged 18-65 years who received the Ad26.COV2.S COVID-19 vaccine or a placebo. CDR3 coding DNA: TGTGCCAGTAGTATAGTCCCCGGGAATCAGCCCCAGCATTTT. This codes for CASSIVPGNQPQHF.